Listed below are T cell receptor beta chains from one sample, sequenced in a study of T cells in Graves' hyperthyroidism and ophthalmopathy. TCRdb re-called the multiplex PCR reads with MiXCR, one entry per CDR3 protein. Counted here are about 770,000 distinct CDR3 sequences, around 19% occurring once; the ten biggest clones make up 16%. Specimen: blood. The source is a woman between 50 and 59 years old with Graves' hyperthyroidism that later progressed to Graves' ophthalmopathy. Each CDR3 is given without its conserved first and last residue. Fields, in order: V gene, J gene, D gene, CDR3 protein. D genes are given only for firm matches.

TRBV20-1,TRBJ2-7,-,SAGSFEQGTSPYEQY
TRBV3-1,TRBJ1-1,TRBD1,ASSQDWARQGPATEAF
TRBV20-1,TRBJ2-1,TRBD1,SATGGVSSYNEQF
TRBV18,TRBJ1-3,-,ASSRPPGRSSGNTIY
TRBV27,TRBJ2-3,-,ASRFGGVPTQY
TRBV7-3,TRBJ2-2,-,ASSGTNGAGELF
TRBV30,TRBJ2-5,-,AWSLHQTIVETQY
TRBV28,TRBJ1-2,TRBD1,ASSRDRETFYGYT
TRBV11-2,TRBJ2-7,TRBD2,ASSRWGTGSGTYEQY
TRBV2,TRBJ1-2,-,ASRLTVYGYT